This entry lists 25 T cell receptor beta chains sequenced from one sample in a study of early stage breast cancer tumors. The data were produced by immunoSEQ multiplex PCR, yet TCRdb's version contains in-frame clones alone and is incomplete. The sample contains about 21,000 clones, about three quarters of which appear only once. Sequencing was done on a sample of blood. The source of these receptors is a person aged 55 to 75 with breast cancer.

This chain uses TRBV28 with TRBJ2-3; possible D gene TRBD2, 5 bases. The germline gives CDR1 MDHEN, CDR2 SYDVKM. Trimming cost V 5 bases and J 2 bases, with 14 bases left between them. The CDR3 covers 15 residues. CDR3 amino acids: CASSPPAGLTDTQYF. CDR3 sequence (DNA): TGTGCCAGCAGTCCCCCCGCGGGCCTCACAGATACGCAGTATTTT.

The chain joins TRBV7-8 to TRBJ2-7; 8 bases are a match to TRBD2. Germline lookup yields CDR1 SGHVS and CDR2 FQNEAQ. The length of the CDR3 is 15 residues. V was clipped by 1 base and J by 4 bases; unmatched bases: 6. CDR3 protein: CASSLVVSGSYEQYF. The CDR3, as DNA: TGTGCCAGCAGCTTAGTAGTGAGCGGGAGTTACGAGCAGTACTTC.

This chain uses TRBV10-3 with TRBJ2-5, with 10 bases aligning to TRBD1. The CDR3 spans 19 residues. CDR1 and CDR2 (germline): ENHRY, SYGVKD. With V trimmed by 2 bases and J by 0 bases, 12 bases remained unmatched. Here the CDR3 reads CAISEDRGLGGANQETQYF. In DNA form, the CDR3 reads TGTGCCATCAGTGAGGACAGGGGGCTTGGCGGGGCCAACCAAGAGACCCAGTACTTC.

The chain couples TRBV30 to TRBJ1-2; D gene uncertain. CDR3 length: 13 amino acids. Germline assignment: CDR1 GTSNPN and CDR2 SVGIG (reference sequence). The germline V and J ends were trimmed by 0 bases and 2 bases, with 7 bases remaining between them. CDR3 protein: CAWSVRENYGYTF. The CDR3 bases are TGTGCCTGGAGTGTCCGGGAGAACTATGGCTACACCTTC.

This clone was seen a handful of times. V usage is TRBV7-9 and J usage is TRBJ1-2; no definite D call. Germline V CDR1 and CDR2: SEHNR, FQNEAQ (reference sequence). Trimming took off 2 bases at V and 3 bases at J, with 10 bases between the two ends. The CDR3 contains 14 residues. The CDR3 here is CASSLQDGDYGYTF. The CDR3, as DNA: TGTGCCAGCAGCTTACAGGACGGAGACTATGGCTACACCTTC.

The genes are TRBV14 and TRBJ1-1; maybe TRBD1 (6 bases). This CDR3 is 14 amino acids long. Between the trimmed V and J ends, which lost 1 base and 1 base, there was a span of 7 bases. The germline V gene encodes CDR1 SGHDN and CDR2 FVKESK. DNA of the CDR3: TGTGCCAGCAGCCAAGTGGGGGCGAACACTGAAGCTTTCTTT. Amino acid sequence: CASSQVGANTEAFF. The full variable domain, rest sourced from reference TRBV14 and TRBJ1-1, is EAGVTQFPSHSVIEKGQTVTLRCDPISGHDNLYWYRRVMGKEIKFLLHFVKESKQDESGMPNNRFLAERTGGTYSTLKVQPAELEDSGVYFCASSQVGANTEAFFGQGTRLTVV.

This clone occurred a few times. The chain couples TRBV5-1 to TRBJ2-3, with 9 bases aligning to TRBD1. The CDR3 sequence is 17 residues long. J lost 1 base, V lost 5 bases, and 11 bases had no gene match. Germline assignment: CDR1 SGHRS and CDR2 YFSETQ. The CDR3 loop is CASRARGQGYGTDTQYF. The CDR3 nucleotides read TGCGCCAGCAGGGCGAGGGGACAGGGTTATGGCACAGATACGCAGTATTTT.

J is TRBJ2-2 and V is TRBV9; tentatively, D is TRBD2 (6 bases). Germline CDR1 is SGDLS and CDR2 is YYNGEE. V was cut by 5 bases and J by 5 bases, with 16 bases left in between. This CDR3 has 15 residues. The CDR3 region is CASRGDRGETGELFF. CDR3 sequence (DNA): TGTGCCAGCAGGGGGGATCGCGGGGAGACCGGGGAGCTGTTTTTT.

The chain recombines TRBV11-3 with TRBJ2-7, with 8 nucleotides matching TRBD2. V lost 5 bases and J lost 1; bases outside the gene matches: 16. The CDR3 consists of 18 residues. Germline V gives CDR1 SGHNT, CDR2 YENEEA. The CDR3 bases are TGTGCCAGCAGCCCCCGGGGAAGGGCGGCGGGAGGATCCTACGAGCAGTACTTC. Its protein product is CASSPRGRAAGGSYEQYF.

The V call is TRBV5-1, the J call TRBJ2-1; TRBD2 agrees at 10 bases. The CDR3 loop spans 14 amino acids. The V and J ends lost 5 bases and 8 bases, in that order; junction bases with no gene match: 7. Germline V gene data show CDR1 as SGHRS and CDR2 as YFSETQ. The CDR3 protein is CASRVLAGAYEQFF. The CDR3 nucleotides read TGCGCCAGCAGAGTCCTAGCGGGAGCCTATGAGCAGTTCTTC.

J is TRBJ1-4 and V is TRBV30; D might be TRBD1 (6 bases). This CDR3 is built from 14 residues. Trimming left V 4 bases short and J 7 bases short, with 16 bases between. CDR1 GTSNPN and CDR2 SVGIG come from the germline V gene (reference sequence). CDR3 region: CAWTSSGGSEKLFF. The CDR3 DNA reads TGTGCCTGGACCTCCTCGGGGGGCTCTGAAAAACTGTTTTTT.

The V gene is TRBV11-2, the J gene TRBJ2-1, with a possible D match to TRBD2 (5 bases). Germline values: CDR1 SGHAT, CDR2 FQNNGV. V was shortened by 2 bases and J by 4 bases, with 12 bases between the two germline ends. CDR3 length: 15 residues. The CDR3 reads CASSLRTRPYNEQFF. The CDR3 region has the DNA TGTGCCAGCAGCTTACGTACTAGACCTTACAATGAGCAGTTCTTC.

This clone was seen more than once but under ten times. Compared with germline, one end of the junction differs, possibly owing to a read error. This chain connects TRBV25-1 to TRBJ2-5; unclear D gene. Germline V gene lookup returns CDR1 MGHDK and CDR2 SYGVNS. This CDR3 contains 11 residues. DNA for the CDR3: TGTGCCAGCAGTATGGTTGAGGAGCTTCACTTC. Translating gives CASSMVEELHF.

The gene calls are TRBV7-3 and TRBJ1-1; 8 nucleotides line up with TRBD1. Unmatched junction bases numbered 16, after V lost 1 base and J lost 6 bases. This CDR3 spans 18 amino acids. Germline values: CDR1 SGHTA, CDR2 FQGTGA. The CDR3 coding sequence is TGTGCCAGCAGCTTAATGGGCTCAGGGGGCGTCATAAACTCTGAAGCTTTCTTT. This translates into CASSLMGSGGVINSEAFF.

This chain connects TRBV20-1 to TRBJ2-1; D is unclear. Trimming stripped 1 base from V and 9 bases from J, with 4 bases between. Looked up from germline, CDR1 is DFQATT and CDR2 is SNEGSKA (reference sequence). This CDR3 has 10 residues. CDR3 sequence reads: CSARAGEQFF. The DNA for the CDR3 is TGCAGTGCTAGAGCGGGTGAGCAGTTCTTC.

The chain is built from TRBV5-4 and TRBJ1-1; D is possibly TRBD1 (5 bases). CDR1 and CDR2 from the germline V gene are SGHNT and YYREEE (reference sequence). This CDR3 region has 12 residues. Between the trimmed V and J ends, which lost 4 bases and 7 bases, there was a span of 11 bases. The CDR3 loop reads CASSPWQGEAFF. The CDR3 nucleotides read TGTGCCAGCAGCCCCTGGCAGGGTGAAGCTTTCTTT.

The genes are TRBV7-3 and TRBJ1-2, with D perhaps matching TRBD1 (5 bases). Germline lookup yields CDR1 SGHTA and CDR2 FQGTGA. The CDR3 sequence is 19 residues long. V was trimmed by 4 bases and J by 6 bases, leaving 30 bases between them. CDR3 sequence (DNA): TGTGCCAGCAGCTCACCACTTATCAGGGTGGGGGGGGATTTACATGGCTACACCTTC. Residues: CASSSPLIRVGGDLHGYTF.

The chain recombines TRBV25-1 with TRBJ2-3, with a tentative D call TRBD2 (5 bases). V dropped 6 bases and J dropped 3 bases, with 19 bases sitting between them. Germline assignment: CDR1 MGHDK and CDR2 SYGVNS. CDR3 length: 16 residues. The CDR3 region is CASRNRSRGETDTQYF. The CDR3 bases are TGTGCCAGCAGGAACCGCTCCCGGGGTGAGACAGATACGCAGTATTTT.

The V call is TRBV4-2, the J call TRBJ1-1; TRBD1 matches at 10 bases. Per the germline V gene, CDR1 is LGHNA and CDR2 is YNFKEQ. V dropped 2 bases and J dropped 4; count of bases not matched to a gene: 7. The CDR3 spans 16 residues. CDR3: CASSQPRDRGGTEAFF. The CDR3 DNA reads TGTGCCAGCAGCCAACCACGGGACAGGGGAGGCACTGAAGCTTTCTTT.

The chain recombines TRBV2 with TRBJ2-7; D may match TRBD1 or TRBD2 (5 bases each). Per germline, CDR1 SNHLY and CDR2 FYNNEI. The CDR3 has 18 residues. V shed 6 bases and J shed 1 base, with 25 bases lying between them. CDR3 residues: CASRGPDSAERLSYEQYF. For the CDR3, the DNA is TGTGCCAGCAGGGGACCTGACAGTGCCGAACGCCTATCCTACGAGCAGTACTTC.

This rearrangement joins TRBV7-9 to TRBJ2-7; TRBD1 matches 8 bases. CDR1 and CDR2 (germline): SEHNR, FQNEAQ (reference sequence). V shed 6 bases, J shed 2 bases, and the junction held 9 bases outside the gene matches. The length of the CDR3 is 15 residues. The CDR3 DNA follows: TGTGCCAGCAGATCCGACAGGGGTGTAGCCTACGAGCAGTACTTC. Translating gives CASRSDRGVAYEQYF.

The chain joins TRBV10-3 to TRBJ1-3, with D unclear. CDR1 ENHRY and CDR2 SYGVKD come from the germline V gene. CDR3 length equals 15 residues. The V end lost 7 bases, the J end lost 0 bases, and 13 bases lay between the germline ends. The CDR3 loop is CAITDSGFSGNTIYF. The CDR3 bases are TGTGCCATCACGGATAGCGGGTTCTCTGGAAACACCATATATTTT.

The gene calls are TRBV7-9 and TRBJ2-7, with TRBD1 matching 7 bases. The junction had 9 bases not matched to a gene; V was cut back by 5 bases and J by 2 bases. The V gene's germline CDR1 is SEHNR and CDR2 FQNEAQ (reference sequence). There are 15 residues in the CDR3. CDR3 in amino acids: CASSADRDPTYEQYF. The CDR3 region has the DNA TGTGCCAGCAGCGCCGACAGGGATCCGACCTACGAGCAGTACTTC.

As regards this clone: This same CDR3 is encoded by further DNA sequences in the sample. CDR3 in amino acids: CATSRERTVNTEAFF. The CDR3 nucleotides are TGTGCCACCAGCAGAGAACGGACAGTGAACACTGAAGCTTTCTTT. The genes are TRBV15 and TRBJ1-1, with D possibly TRBD1 on 6 matching bases. Trimming took off 0 bases at V and 0 bases at J, with 8 bases between the two ends. The germline V gene has CDR1 LNHNV and CDR2 YYDKDF (reference sequence). CDR3 length equals 15 residues.

V usage is TRBV27 and J usage is TRBJ2-2, with D unclear. This CDR3 comprises 14 residues. CDR1 is MNHEY and CDR2 is SMNVEV in the germline V gene (reference sequence). The germline V and J ends were trimmed by 0 bases and 2 bases, with 4 bases remaining between them. The CDR3: CASSLSYNTGELFF. CDR3 in DNA: TGTGCCAGCAGTTTATCATACAACACCGGGGAGCTGTTTTTT.